This T cell receptor beta chain was sequenced in a study of cytomegalovirus exposure and HLA in healthy donors. Study observations and caveats: There were 150 to 200 TCR beta chains listed as cytomegalovirus-associated.

Some clones are missing from TCRdb's copy, which holds only in-frame ones; the method was immunoSEQ multiplex PCR. The sample yields roughly 150,000 clones, 80% to 90% seen once. CDR3 length equals 14 residues. Per germline, CDR1 MGHRA and CDR2 YSYEKL. V lost 1 base, J lost 6 bases, and 12 bases lay in between. Comments on this clone: As yet, its antigen is unknown.

The sequence came from a young woman in good health and CMV-seronegative. V gene TRBV4-1 combines with J gene TRBJ1-1; D uncertain. The sample consisted of PBMCs. The CDR3 sequence: CASSQGPLSPEAFF. The CDR3 bases are TGCGCCAGCAGCCAAGGGCCCCTTAGCCCTGAAGCTTTCTTT.